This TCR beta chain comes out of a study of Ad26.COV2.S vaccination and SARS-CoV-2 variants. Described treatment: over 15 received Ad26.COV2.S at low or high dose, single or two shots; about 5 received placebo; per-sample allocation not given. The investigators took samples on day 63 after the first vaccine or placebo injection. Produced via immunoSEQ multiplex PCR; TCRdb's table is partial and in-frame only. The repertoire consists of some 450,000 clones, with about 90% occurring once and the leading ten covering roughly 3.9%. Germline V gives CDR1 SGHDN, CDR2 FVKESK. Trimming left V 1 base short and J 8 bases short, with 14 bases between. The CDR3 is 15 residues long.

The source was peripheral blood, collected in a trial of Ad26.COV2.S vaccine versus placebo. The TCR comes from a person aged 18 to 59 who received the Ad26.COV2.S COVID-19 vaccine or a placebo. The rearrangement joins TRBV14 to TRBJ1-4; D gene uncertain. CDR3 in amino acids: CASSQGAYRGEKLFF. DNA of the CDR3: TGTGCCAGCAGCCAAGGAGCGTACCGCGGGGAAAAACTGTTTTTT.